This T cell receptor (beta chain) was recorded in a study of blood T cell repertoires in COVID-19. Study at large: Specimens from acute and convalescent COVID-19 originated in the United States, Italy and Spain. PBMCs, B-cell-depleted T cells, or T cells were the source of the cDNA or gDNA that made up the material.

CDR1 is SGHNT, CDR2 YYREEE, per germline (reference sequence). This CDR3 is 17 amino acids long. V shed 4 bases and J shed 1 base, with 20 bases lying between them. How the authors handled the data: Reference gene primer amplification in the assay estimated nucleated cell counts. This table comes from immunoSEQ multiplex PCR, and its TCRdb copy is limited to in-frame clones, with some not included. Clone size and the V and J calls come from that table; the DNA yielded D and trimming. The sample records approximately 78,000 clones, over 80% being singletons. This sequence originates from a woman of 80 years or more with acute or convalescent COVID-19. Sequencing used peripheral blood. The V call is TRBV5-4, the J call TRBJ1-1; possible D gene TRBD1, 5 bases. CDR3 sequence (DNA): TGTGCCAGCAGCCCTCAATGGGCCAGGGCCCCGAACACTGAAGCTTTCTTT. Its protein is CASSPQWARAPNTEAFF.